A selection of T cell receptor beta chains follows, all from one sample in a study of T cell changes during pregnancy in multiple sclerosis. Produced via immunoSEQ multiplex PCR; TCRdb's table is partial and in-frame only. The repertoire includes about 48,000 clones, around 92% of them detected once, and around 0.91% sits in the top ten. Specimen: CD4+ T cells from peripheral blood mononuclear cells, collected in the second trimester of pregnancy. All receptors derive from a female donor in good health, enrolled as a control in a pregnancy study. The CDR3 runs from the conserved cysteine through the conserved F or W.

cdr3_aa: CASSIQQGAAEQYF
j_call: TRBJ2-7
v_call: TRBV19

cdr3_aa: CASSLFGGEKLFF
j_call: TRBJ1-4
v_call: TRBV5-1

cdr3_aa: CASRYSGRYTDTQYF
j_call: TRBJ2-3
v_call: TRBV7-3

cdr3_aa: CASSLGGVGSPLHF
j_call: TRBJ1-6
v_call: TRBV28

cdr3_aa: CAGARTENNEQFF
j_call: TRBJ2-1
v_call: TRBV6-6

cdr3_aa: CASSELGVTEAFF
j_call: TRBJ1-1
v_call: TRBV5-1

cdr3_aa: CASSSGHSSGNTIYF
j_call: TRBJ1-3
v_call: TRBV6-6

cdr3_aa: CAATYRNYGYTF
j_call: TRBJ1-2
v_call: TRBV6-1

cdr3_aa: CASSPGATGVNEQFF
j_call: TRBJ2-1
v_call: TRBV18

cdr3_aa: CASSLDSVYNEQFF
j_call: TRBJ2-1
v_call: TRBV5-1

cdr3_aa: CASRENKLRNTEAFF
j_call: TRBJ1-1
v_call: TRBV19

cdr3_aa: CASSADRVGYEQYF
j_call: TRBJ2-7
v_call: TRBV7-8

cdr3_aa: CASYLNTEAFF
j_call: TRBJ1-1
v_call: TRBV28

cdr3_aa: CASRPNRGLGYGYTF
j_call: TRBJ1-2
v_call: TRBV5-4

cdr3_aa: CASSQRTVAMNTEAFF
j_call: TRBJ1-1
v_call: TRBV4-1

cdr3_aa: CASSPSGVTEAFF
j_call: TRBJ1-1
v_call: TRBV18

cdr3_aa: CASSLVYGDNTGELFF
j_call: TRBJ2-2
v_call: TRBV5-4

cdr3_aa: CASSSYPQGKWAEAFF
j_call: TRBJ1-1
v_call: TRBV28

cdr3_aa: CASSQDLLRAGSTDTQYF
j_call: TRBJ2-3
v_call: TRBV4-2

cdr3_aa: CASSLAGEPGEQFF
j_call: TRBJ2-1
v_call: TRBV5-1

cdr3_aa: CASSPGTGEEKLFF
j_call: TRBJ1-4
v_call: TRBV5-1

cdr3_aa: CASSYSGSTDTQYF
j_call: TRBJ2-3
v_call: TRBV6-5

cdr3_aa: CASSFGHDYTGELFF
j_call: TRBJ2-2
v_call: TRBV28

cdr3_aa: CASSHWTGGFVTNEKLFF
j_call: TRBJ1-4
v_call: TRBV23-1

cdr3_aa: CASSTDRADQPQHF
j_call: TRBJ1-5
v_call: TRBV19

cdr3_aa: CASSPKAGGTGELFF
j_call: TRBJ2-2
v_call: TRBV5-1

cdr3_aa: CSASVADEQYF
j_call: TRBJ2-7
v_call: TRBV20-1

cdr3_aa: CATSRHPGQVSNQPQHF
j_call: TRBJ1-5
v_call: TRBV15

cdr3_aa: CASSPRQGAYEQYF
j_call: TRBJ2-7
v_call: TRBV11-3

cdr3_aa: CASSQAARDSLEGYTF
j_call: TRBJ1-2
v_call: TRBV4-2

cdr3_aa: CASSLQGMGLTTGELFF
j_call: TRBJ2-2
v_call: TRBV11-3

cdr3_aa: CASSLGGSSYEQYF
j_call: TRBJ2-7
v_call: TRBV5-1